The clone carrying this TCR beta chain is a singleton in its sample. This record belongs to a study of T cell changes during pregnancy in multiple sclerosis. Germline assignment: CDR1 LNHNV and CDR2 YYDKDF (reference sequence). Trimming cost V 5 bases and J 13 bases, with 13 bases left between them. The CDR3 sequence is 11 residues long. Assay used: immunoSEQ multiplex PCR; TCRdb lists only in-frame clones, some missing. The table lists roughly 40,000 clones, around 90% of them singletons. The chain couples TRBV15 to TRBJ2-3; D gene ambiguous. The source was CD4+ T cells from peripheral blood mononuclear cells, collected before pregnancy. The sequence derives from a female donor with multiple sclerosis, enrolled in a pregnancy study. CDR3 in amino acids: CATSARQAKYF. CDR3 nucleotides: TGTGCCACCAGCGCCCGCCAGGCGAAGTATTTT.